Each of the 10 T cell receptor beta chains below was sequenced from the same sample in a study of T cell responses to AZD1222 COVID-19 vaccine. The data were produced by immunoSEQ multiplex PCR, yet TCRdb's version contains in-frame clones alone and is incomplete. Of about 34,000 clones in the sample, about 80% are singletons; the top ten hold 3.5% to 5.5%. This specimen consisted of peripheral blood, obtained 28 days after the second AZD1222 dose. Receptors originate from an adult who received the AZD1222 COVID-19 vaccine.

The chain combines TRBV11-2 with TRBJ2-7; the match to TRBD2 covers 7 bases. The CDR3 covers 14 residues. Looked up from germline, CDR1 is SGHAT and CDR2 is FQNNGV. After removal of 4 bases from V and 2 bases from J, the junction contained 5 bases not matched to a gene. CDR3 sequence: CASSYKRGAYEQYV. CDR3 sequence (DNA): TGTGCCAGCAGCTACAAACGGGGGGCCTACGAGCAGTACGTC.

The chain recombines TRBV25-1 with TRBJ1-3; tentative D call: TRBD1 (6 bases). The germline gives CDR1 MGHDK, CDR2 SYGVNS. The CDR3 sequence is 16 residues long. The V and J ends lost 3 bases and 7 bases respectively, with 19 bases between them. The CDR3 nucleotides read TGTGCCAGCAGTGAGAGCCCGGGACACACTAGTAACACCATATATTTT. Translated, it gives CASSESPGHTSNTIYF.

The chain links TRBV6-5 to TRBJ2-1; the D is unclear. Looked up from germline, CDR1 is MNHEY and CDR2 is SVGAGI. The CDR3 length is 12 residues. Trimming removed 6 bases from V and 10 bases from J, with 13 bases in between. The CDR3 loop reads CASSNTRSEQFF. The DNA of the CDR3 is TGTGCCAGCAGCAACACGAGAAGCGAGCAGTTCTTC.

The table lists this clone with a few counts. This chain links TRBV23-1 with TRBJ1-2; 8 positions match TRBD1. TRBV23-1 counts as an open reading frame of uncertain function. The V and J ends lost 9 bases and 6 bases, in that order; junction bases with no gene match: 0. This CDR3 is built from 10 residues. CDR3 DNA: TGCGCCAGGACAGGGGATGGCTACACCTTC. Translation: CARTGDGYTF.

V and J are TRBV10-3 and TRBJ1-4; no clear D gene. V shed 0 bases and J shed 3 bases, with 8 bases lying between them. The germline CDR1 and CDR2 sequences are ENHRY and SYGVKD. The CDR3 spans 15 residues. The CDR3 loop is CAISESNGANEKLFF. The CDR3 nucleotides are TGTGCCATCAGTGAGTCGAACGGAGCTAATGAAAAACTGTTTTTT.

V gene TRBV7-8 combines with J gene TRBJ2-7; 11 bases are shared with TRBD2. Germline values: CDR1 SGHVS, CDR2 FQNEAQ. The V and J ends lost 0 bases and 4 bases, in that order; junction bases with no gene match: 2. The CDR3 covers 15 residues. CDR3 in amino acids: CASSLATSGVYEQYF. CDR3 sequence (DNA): TGTGCCAGCAGCTTAGCGACTAGCGGGGTGTACGAGCAGTACTTC. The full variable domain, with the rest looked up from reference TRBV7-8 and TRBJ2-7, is GAGVSQSPRYKVAKRGQDVALRCDPISGHVSLFWYQQALGQGPEFLTYFQNEAQLDKSGLPSDRFFAERPEGSVSTLKIQRTQQEDSAVYLCASSLATSGVYEQYFGPGTRLTVT.

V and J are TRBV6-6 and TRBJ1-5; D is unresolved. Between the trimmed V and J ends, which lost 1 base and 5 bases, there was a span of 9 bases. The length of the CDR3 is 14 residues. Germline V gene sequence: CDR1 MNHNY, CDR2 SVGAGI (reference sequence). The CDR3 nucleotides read TGTGCCAGCAGTTACTTACCGGGCGATCAGCCCCAGCATTTT. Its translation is CASSYLPGDQPQHF.

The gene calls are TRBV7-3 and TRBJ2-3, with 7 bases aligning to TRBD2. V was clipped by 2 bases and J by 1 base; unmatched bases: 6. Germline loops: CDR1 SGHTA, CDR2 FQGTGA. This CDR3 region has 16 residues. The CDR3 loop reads CASSLGASGRTDTQYF. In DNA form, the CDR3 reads TGTGCCAGCAGCTTAGGGGCTAGCGGACGCACAGATACGCAGTATTTT.

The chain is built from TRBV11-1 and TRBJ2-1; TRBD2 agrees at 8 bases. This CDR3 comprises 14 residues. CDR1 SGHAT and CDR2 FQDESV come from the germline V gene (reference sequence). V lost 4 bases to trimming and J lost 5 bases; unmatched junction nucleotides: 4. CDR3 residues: CASSSGGFNNEQFF. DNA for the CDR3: TGTGCCAGCAGCTCGGGGGGGTTTAACAATGAGCAGTTCTTC.

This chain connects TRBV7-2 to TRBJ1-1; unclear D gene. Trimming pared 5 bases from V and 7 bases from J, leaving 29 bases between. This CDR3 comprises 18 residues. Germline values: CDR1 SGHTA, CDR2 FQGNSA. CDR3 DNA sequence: TGTGCCAGCAGCGTACCTCGCGAGGCGGCCGATTCTCTACGTGAAGCTTTCTTT. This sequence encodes CASSVPREAADSLREAFF.